This T cell receptor (beta chain) stems from a study of cytomegalovirus exposure and HLA in healthy donors. General study findings and limits: DRB1 had the most TCR associations and HLA-C the fewest, a later analysis found, with rates varying by HLA locus. Earlier findings revealed that most TCR beta V segments proved productive either about 87% or about 30% of the time.

Concerning this clone itself: The antigen remains unidentified.

The study ran its PCR with 60 Vbeta and 13 Jbeta primers. The method was immunoSEQ multiplex PCR; TCRdb's version includes in-frame clones alone and lacks a portion of them. The sample shows roughly 43,000 clones, 60% to 85% of them seen only once. This CDR3 is built from 16 residues. The trim removed 1 base at V and 4 bases at J, leaving 5 bases unmatched. Looked up from germline, CDR1 is MNHNS and CDR2 is SASEGT. Sequencing was carried out using PBMCs. The clonotype originates from a man in his thirties or forties in good health and CMV-seronegative. The V gene is TRBV6-1, the J gene TRBJ2-1, with 9 nucleotides matching TRBD2. CDR3 amino acids: CASSEDSGGSYNEQFF. CDR3 coding DNA: TGTGCCAGCAGTGAAGACAGCGGGGGGAGTTACAATGAGCAGTTCTTC.